This T cell receptor beta chain was found in a study of beta chain features in type 1 diabetes. All of the isolated RNA was reverse transcribed, so expressed TCRB transcripts were sequenced. Sequenced by immunoSEQ multiplex PCR; TCRdb stores in-frame clones only, minus some. In the table there are roughly 140,000 clones, roughly 7.2% of which are singletons. This CDR3 region has 18 residues. In germline, CDR1 is SGDLS, CDR2 YYNGEE. Unmatched junction bases numbered 10, after V lost 0 bases and J lost 0 bases. The sequencing input was central memory CD4+ T cells from blood. The TCR sequence derives from a woman aged 30 to 39 in good health. V gene TRBV9 combines with J gene TRBJ1-1; 8 bases line up with TRBD1. The CDR3, as DNA: TGTGCCAGCAGCGTAGCTACGAACAGGGGGTTCATGAACACTGAAGCTTTCTTT. It encodes CASSVATNRGFMNTEAFF.